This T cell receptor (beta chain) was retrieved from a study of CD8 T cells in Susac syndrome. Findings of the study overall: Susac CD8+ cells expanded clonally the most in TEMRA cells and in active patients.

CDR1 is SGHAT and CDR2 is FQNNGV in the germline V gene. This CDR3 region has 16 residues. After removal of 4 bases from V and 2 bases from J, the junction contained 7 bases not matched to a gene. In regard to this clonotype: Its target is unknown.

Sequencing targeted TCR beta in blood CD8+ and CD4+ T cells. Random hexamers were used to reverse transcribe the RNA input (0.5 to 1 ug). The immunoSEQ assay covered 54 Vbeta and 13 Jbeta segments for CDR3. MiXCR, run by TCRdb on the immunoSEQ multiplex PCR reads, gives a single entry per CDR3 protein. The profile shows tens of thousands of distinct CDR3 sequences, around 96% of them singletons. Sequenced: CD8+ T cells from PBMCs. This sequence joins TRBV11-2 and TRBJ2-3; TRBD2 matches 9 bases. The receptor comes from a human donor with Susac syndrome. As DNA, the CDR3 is TGTGCCAGCAGCTCCTGGGCTAGCGGGGACACAGATACGCAGTATTTT. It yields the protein CASSSWASGDTDTQYF.